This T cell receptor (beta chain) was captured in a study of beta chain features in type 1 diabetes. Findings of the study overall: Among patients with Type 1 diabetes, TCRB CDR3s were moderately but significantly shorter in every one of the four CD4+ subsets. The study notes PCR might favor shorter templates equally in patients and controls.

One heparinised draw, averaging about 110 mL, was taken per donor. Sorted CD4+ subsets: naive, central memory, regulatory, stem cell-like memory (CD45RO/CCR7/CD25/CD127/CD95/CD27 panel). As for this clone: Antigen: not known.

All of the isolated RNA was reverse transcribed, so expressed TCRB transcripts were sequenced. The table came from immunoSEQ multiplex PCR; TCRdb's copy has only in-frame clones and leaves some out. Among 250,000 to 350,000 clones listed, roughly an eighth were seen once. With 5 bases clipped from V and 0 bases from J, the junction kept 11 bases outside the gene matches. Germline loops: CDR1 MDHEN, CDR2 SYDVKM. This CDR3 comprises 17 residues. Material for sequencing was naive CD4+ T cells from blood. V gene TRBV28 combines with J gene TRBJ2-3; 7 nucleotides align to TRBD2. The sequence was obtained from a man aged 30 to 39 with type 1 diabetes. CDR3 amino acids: CASSLDLAGSSTDTQYF. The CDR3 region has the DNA TGTGCCAGCAGTCTGGACTTAGCGGGTTCTAGCACAGATACGCAGTATTTT.